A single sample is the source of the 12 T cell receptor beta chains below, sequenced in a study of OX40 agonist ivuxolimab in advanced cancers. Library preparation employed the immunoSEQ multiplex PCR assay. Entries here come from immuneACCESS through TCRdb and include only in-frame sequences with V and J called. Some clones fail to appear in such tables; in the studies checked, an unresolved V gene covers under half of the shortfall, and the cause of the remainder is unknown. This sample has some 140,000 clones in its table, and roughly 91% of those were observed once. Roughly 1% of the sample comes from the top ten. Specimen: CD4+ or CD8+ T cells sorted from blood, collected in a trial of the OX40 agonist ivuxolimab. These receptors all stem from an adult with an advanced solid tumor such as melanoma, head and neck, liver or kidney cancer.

CDR3 in amino acids: CASSRGHLGEQYF. CDR3 sequence (DNA): TGTGCCAGCTCACGGGGACACCTGGGCGAGCAGTACTTC. The V gene is TRBV18, the J gene TRBJ2-7; D may be TRBD1 (6 bases). Germline CDR1 KGHSH, CDR2 LQKENI. The CDR3 sequence is 13 residues long. Trimming removed 4 bases from V and 6 bases from J, with 13 bases in between.

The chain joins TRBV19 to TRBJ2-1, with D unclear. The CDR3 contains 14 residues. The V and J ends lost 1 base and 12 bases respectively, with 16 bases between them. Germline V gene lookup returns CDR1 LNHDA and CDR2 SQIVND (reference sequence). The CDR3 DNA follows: TGTGCCAGTAGTATAGTTCTCTTCGAAGGAGTGCAGTTCTTC. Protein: CASSIVLFEGVQFF.

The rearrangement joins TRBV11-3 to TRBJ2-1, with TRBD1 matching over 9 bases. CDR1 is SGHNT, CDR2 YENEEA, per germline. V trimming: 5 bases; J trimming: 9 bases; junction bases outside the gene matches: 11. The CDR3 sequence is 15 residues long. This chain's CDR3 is CASSEDWGQGSEQFF. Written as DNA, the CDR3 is TGTGCCAGCAGCGAAGATTGGGGACAGGGAAGTGAGCAGTTCTTC.

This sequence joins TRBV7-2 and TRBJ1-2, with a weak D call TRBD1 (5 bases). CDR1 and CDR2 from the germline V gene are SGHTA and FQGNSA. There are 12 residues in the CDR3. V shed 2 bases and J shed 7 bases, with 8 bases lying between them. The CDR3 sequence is CASSLQGAGYTF. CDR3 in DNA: TGTGCCAGCAGCTTACAGGGTGCTGGCTACACCTTC.

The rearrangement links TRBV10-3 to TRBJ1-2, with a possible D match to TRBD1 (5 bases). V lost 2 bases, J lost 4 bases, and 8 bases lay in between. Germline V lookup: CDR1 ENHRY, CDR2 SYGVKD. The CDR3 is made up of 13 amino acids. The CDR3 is CAISEAGRYGYTF. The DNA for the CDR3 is TGTGCCATCAGTGAGGCAGGGCGCTATGGCTACACCTTC.

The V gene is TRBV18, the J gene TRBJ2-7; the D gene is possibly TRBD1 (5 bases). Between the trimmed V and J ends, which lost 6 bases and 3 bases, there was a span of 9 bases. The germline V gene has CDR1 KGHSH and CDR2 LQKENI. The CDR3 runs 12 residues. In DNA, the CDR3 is TGTGCCAGCTCCCTTGACAGCTACGAGCAGTACTTC. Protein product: CASSLDSYEQYF.

The CDR3 here is CASSLKPSGLYEQYF. The CDR3 coding sequence is TGTGCCAGCAGTTTAAAACCTAGCGGGCTATACGAGCAGTACTTC. The gene calls are TRBV27 and TRBJ2-7, with 8 nucleotides matching TRBD2. From germline, CDR1 is MNHEY and CDR2 SMNVEV (reference sequence). The trim removed 2 bases at V and 4 bases at J, leaving 7 bases unmatched. CDR3 length equals 15 residues.

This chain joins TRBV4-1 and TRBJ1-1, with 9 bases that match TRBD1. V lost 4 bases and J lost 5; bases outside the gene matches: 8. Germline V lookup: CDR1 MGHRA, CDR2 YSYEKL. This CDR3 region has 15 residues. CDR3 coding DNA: TGCGCCAGCAGCCTCTCAGGGACAGGGCTGACTGAAGCTTTCTTT. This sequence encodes CASSLSGTGLTEAFF.

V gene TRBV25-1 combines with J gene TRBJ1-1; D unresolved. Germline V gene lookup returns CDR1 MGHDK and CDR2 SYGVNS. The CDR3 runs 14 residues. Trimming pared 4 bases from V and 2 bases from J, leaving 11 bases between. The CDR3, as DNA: TGTGCCAGCAGTGTTGGCAATATTAACACTGAAGCTTTCTTT. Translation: CASSVGNINTEAFF.

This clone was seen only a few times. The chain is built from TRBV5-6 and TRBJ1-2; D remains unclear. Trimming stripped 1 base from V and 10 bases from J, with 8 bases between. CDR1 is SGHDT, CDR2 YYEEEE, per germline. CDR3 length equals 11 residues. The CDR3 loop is CASSLFLHYTF. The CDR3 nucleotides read TGTGCCAGCAGCTTGTTTCTCCACTACACCTTC.

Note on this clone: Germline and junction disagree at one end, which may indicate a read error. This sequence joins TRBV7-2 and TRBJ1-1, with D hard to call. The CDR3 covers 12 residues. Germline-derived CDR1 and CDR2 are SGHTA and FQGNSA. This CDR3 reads CASSLGEMELVF. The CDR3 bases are TGTGCCAGCAGCTTAGGTGAAATGGAGCTGGTCTTT.

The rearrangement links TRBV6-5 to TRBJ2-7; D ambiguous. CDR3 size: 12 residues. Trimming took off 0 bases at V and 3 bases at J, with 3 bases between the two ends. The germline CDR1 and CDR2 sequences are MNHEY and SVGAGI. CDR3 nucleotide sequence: TGTGCCAGCAGTTACTCTAACTACGAGCAGTACTTC. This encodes CASSYSNYEQYF.